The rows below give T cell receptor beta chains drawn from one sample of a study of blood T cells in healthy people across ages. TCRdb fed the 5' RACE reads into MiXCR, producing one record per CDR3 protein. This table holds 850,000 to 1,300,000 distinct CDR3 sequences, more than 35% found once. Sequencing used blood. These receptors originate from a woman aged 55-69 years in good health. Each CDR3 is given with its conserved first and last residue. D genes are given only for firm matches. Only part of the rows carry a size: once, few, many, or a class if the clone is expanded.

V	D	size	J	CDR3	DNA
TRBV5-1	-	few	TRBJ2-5	CASSLAGKEETQYF	TGCGCCAGCAGCTTGGCGGGAAAGGAAGAGACCCAGTACTTC
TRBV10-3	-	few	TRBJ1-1	CAIRNSDSKNTEAFF	TGTGCCATCAGGAACTCGGACAGCAAGAACACTGAAGCTTTCTTT
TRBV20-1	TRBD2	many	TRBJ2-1	CSASLGGNLDEQFF	TGCAGTGCTAGCTTGGGGGGGAATCTGGATGAGCAGTTCTTC
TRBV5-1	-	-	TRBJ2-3	CASSGGQGITDTQYF	TGCGCCAGCAGCGGGGGGCAGGGGATCACAGATACGCAGTATTTT
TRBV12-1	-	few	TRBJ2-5	CASIERETEETQYF	TGTGCCAGCATAGAGCGGGAGACAGAAGAGACCCAGTACTTC
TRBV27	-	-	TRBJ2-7	CASSGGRNYEQYF	TGTGCCAGCAGTGGGGGACGGAACTACGAGCAGTACTTC
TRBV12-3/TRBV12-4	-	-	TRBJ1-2	CASSFGGGGQGPIFYGYTF	TGTGCCAGCAGTTTCGGTGGGGGTGGCCAGGGACCCATATTCTATGGCTACACCTTC
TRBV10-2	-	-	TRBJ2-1	CASSEPPGRAPNEQFF	TGCGCCAGCAGTGAGCCCCCTGGGCGGGCCCCGAATGAGCAGTTCTTC
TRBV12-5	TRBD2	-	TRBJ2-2	CASRGASGNTGELFF	TGTGCTAGTCGGGGCGCTAGCGGGAACACCGGGGAGCTGTTTTTT
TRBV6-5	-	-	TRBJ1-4	CASSYFPGQSNEKLFF	TGTGCCAGCAGTTACTTCCCCGGACAGTCTAATGAAAAACTGTTTTTT
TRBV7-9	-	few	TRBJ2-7	CASSPGRPPYEQYF	TGTGCCAGCAGCCCGGGACGTCCTCCCTACGAGCAGTACTTC
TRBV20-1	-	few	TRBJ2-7	CSASPQLAGEQYF	TGCAGTGCTAGCCCCCAACTTGCAGGCGAGCAGTACTTC
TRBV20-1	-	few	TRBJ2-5	CSARDPKAGTQYF	TGCAGTGCAAGGGACCCAAAAGCGGGGACCCAGTACTTC
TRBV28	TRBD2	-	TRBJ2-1	CASGPGLGFYNEQFF	TGTGCCAGCGGGCCGGGACTAGGGTTCTACAATGAGCAGTTCTTC
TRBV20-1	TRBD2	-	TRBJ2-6	CSARDRVGLAGGFGANVLTF	TGCAGTGCTAGAGATAGGGTCGGGCTAGCGGGAGGGTTTGGGGCCAACGTCCTGACTTTC
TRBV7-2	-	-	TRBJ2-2	CASRGTGELFF	TGTGCCAGCCGGGGAACCGGGGAGCTGTTTTTT
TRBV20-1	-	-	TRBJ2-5	CSARDWNSKETQYF	TGCAGTGCTAGAGATTGGAACTCCAAAGAGACCCAGTACTTC
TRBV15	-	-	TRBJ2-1	CATSISRDTYNEQFF	TGTGCCACCAGCATCTCGCGGGATACCTACAATGAGCAGTTCTTC
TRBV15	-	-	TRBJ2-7	CATSREVGPGPTLYEQYF	TGTGCCACCAGCAGAGAGGTTGGGCCGGGACCGACACTGTACGAGCAGTACTTC
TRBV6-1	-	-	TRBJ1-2	CASSEVAEYGYTF	TGTGCCAGCAGTGAAGTGGCAGAATACGGCTACACCTTC
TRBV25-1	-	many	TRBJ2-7	CASSERHEGGTASGEQYF	TGTGCCAGCAGTGAACGCCATGAGGGTGGGACGGCTAGTGGCGAGCAGTACTTC
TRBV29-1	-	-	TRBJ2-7	CSVGVDSTRQYF	TGCAGCGTTGGGGTCGACTCTACGAGGCAGTACTTC
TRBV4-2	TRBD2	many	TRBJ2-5	CASSHSSGNLQETQYF	TGTGCCAGCAGCCATTCTAGCGGGAACCTACAAGAGACCCAGTACTTC
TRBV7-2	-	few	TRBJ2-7	CASSVQTGEQYF	TGTGCCAGCAGCGTCCAGACGGGGGAGCAGTACTTC
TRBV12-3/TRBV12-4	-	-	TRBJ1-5	CASTPGWNRDGNQPQHF	TGTGCCAGCACCCCTGGGTGGAACAGGGACGGGAATCAGCCCCAGCATTTT
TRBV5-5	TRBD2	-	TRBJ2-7	CASRILAGLYEQYF	TGTGCCAGCAGGATACTAGCGGGACTATACGAGCAGTACTTC
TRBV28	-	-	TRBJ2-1	CASSTILVKEQFF	TGTGCCAGCAGCACCATACTAGTCAAGGAGCAGTTCTTC
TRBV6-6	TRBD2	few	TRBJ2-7	CASSYSSLAGGFYEQYF	TGTGCCAGCAGTTATAGTAGCCTAGCGGGAGGGTTTTACGAGCAGTACTTC
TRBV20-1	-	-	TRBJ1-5	CSAQPGSFNQPQHF	TGCAGTGCTCAACCCGGGTCTTTCAATCAGCCCCAGCATTTT
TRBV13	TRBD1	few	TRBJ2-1	CASTPRQGTYNEQFF	TGTGCCAGCACCCCTCGACAGGGGACCTACAATGAGCAGTTCTTC
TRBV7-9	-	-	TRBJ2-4	CASSLDMAGVFAKNIQYF	TGTGCCAGCAGCTTAGATATGGCAGGAGTCTTTGCCAAAAACATTCAGTACTTC
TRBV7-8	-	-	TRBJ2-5	CASSSRQVQETQYF	TGTGCCAGCAGCTCCCGACAGGTCCAAGAGACCCAGTACTTC
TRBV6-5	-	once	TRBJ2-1	CASSLRVGVGYLNEQFF	TGTGCCAGCAGTTTACGGGTGGGGGTCGGGTATCTGAATGAGCAGTTCTTC
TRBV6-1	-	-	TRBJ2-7	CASSAEGGTQNYEQYF	TGTGCCAGCAGTGCAGAGGGGGGGACACAGAACTACGAGCAGTACTTC
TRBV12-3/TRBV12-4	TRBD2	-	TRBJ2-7	CASSQSGTTYEQYF	TGTGCCAGCAGTCAGAGCGGGACCACCTACGAGCAGTACTTC
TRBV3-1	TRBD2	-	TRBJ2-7	CASSHGTSGEQYF	TGTGCCAGCAGCCACGGGACTAGCGGCGAGCAGTACTTC
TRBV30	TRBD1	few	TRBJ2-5	CAWSGQGVGETQYF	TGTGCCTGGAGTGGACAGGGGGTGGGAGAGACCCAGTACTTC
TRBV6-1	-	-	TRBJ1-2	CASSEVARRDGYTF	TGTGCCAGCAGTGAGGTGGCCCGGCGAGATGGCTACACCTTC
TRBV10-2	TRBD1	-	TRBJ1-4	CATHTGGDNEKLFF	TGCGCCACCCACACAGGGGGCGATAATGAAAAACTGTTTTTT
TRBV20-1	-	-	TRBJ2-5	CSARWQGVSETQYF	TGCAGTGCTAGATGGCAGGGAGTTTCAGAGACCCAGTACTTC
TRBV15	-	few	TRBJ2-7	CATSREQTEQYF	TGTGCCACCAGCAGAGAGCAGACCGAGCAGTACTTC
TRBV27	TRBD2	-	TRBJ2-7	CASAGTRQYF	TGTGCCAGCGCGGGGACTAGGCAGTACTTC
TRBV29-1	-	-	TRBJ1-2	CSVEDWGGGYTF	TGCAGCGTTGAAGACTGGGGGGGTGGCTACACCTTC
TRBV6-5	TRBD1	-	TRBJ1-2	CASTTPGQSYGYTF	TGTGCCAGCACTACTCCGGGACAGAGCTATGGCTACACCTTC
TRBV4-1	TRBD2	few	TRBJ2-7	CASSQREGLYEQYF	TGCGCCAGCAGCCAGCGGGAGGGCCTCTACGAGCAGTACTTC
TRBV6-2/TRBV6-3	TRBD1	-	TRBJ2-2	CASSRQGAGELFF	TGTGCCAGCAGCCGACAGGGCGCCGGGGAGCTGTTTTTT
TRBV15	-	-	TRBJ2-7	CATSSTFSYEQYF	TGTGCCACCAGCAGCACCTTCTCCTACGAGCAGTACTTC
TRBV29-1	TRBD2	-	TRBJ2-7	CSVEASSGSYNEQYF	TGCAGCGTTGAAGCCTCTAGCGGGAGTTACAATGAGCAGTACTTC
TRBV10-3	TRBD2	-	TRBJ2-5	CATRRLAGDETQYF	TGTGCCACGAGACGACTAGCGGGAGATGAGACCCAGTACTTC
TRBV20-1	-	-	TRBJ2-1	CSVSELVRDNEQFF	TGCAGTGTTTCTGAGCTAGTAAGGGACAATGAGCAGTTCTTC
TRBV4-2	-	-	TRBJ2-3	CASSPDSIRDTQYF	TGTGCCAGCAGCCCAGACAGCATTCGGGATACGCAGTATTTT
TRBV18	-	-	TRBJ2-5	CASSPRPSDEQYF	TGTGCCAGCTCACCACGGCCTAGCGATGAGCAGTACTTC
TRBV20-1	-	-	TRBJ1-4	CSARVPATNVKLFF	TGCAGTGCAAGGGTGCCTGCAACTAATGTAAAACTGTTTTTT
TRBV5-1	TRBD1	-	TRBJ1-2	CASSGDRVHGYTF	TGCGCCAGCAGCGGGGACAGGGTCCATGGCTACACCTTC
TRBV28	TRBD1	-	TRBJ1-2	CASSSPTGPNYGYTF	TGTGCCAGCAGCTCCCCGACAGGGCCAAACTATGGCTACACCTTC